These T cell receptor beta chains were read from a single sample in a study of cytomegalovirus exposure and HLA in healthy donors. Produced via immunoSEQ multiplex PCR; TCRdb's table is partial and in-frame only. The data hold some 88,000 clones, with about 69% observed a single time. Sequencing was performed on PBMCs. These TCRs come from a woman younger than 35 in good health and CMV-seropositive. The CDR3 runs from the conserved cysteine through the conserved F or W. D genes are given only for firm matches. Size tells how often a clone was seen (once, few, many) or the class of an expanded clone, and some rows leave it out.

abundance	v_gene	j_gene	d_gene	CDR3nt	CDR3aa
.	TRBV4-3	TRBJ2-7	TRBD2	TGCGCCAGCAGCCAAGGCTCCGGGAGGGCTAACGAGCAGTACTTC	CASSQGSGRANEQYF
.	TRBV6-5	TRBJ1-1	TRBD1	TGTGCCAGCAGTTACTCCGGGACAGGAACTTACACTGAAGCTTTCTTT	CASSYSGTGTYTEAFF
.	TRBV10-3	TRBJ2-3	.	TGTGCCATCAGTCCAGGACTGGATGGGGATACGCAGTATTTT	CAISPGLDGDTQYF
once	TRBV2	TRBJ2-5	.	TGTGCCAGCAGGCTGGGGCACATCCAAGAGACCCAGTACTTC	CASRLGHIQETQYF
.	TRBV18	TRBJ2-5	.	TGTGCCAGCTCCCGACAGTGGGAGACCCAGTACTTC	CASSRQWETQYF
.	TRBV4-3	TRBJ2-5	TRBD2	TGCGCCAGCAGCCAAGAGGGAGGGAGGCAAGAGACCCAGTACTTC	CASSQEGGRQETQYF
.	TRBV4-2	TRBJ2-1	TRBD2	TGTGCCAGCAGCCACCGCCGGGGCGGGGGGGCCTACAATGAGCAGTTCTTC	CASSHRRGGGAYNEQFF
.	TRBV5-6	TRBJ1-5	.	TGTGCCAGCAGCTCCGGAGCTGGCCAGCCCCAGCATTTT	CASSSGAGQPQHF
.	TRBV19	TRBJ1-2	.	TGTGCCAGTTCCTCTGGGACAACTATTAACTATGGCTACACCTTC	CASSSGTTINYGYTF
.	TRBV19	TRBJ2-7	TRBD1	TGTGCCAGTAGCCGCGGACAGGGCTTTTTCTACGAGCAGTACTTC	CASSRGQGFFYEQYF
.	TRBV28	TRBJ2-7	TRBD2	TGTGCCAGCAGACCACTAGCGGGACCGTTCTACGAGCAGTACTTC	CASRPLAGPFYEQYF
.	TRBV11-1	TRBJ1-2	.	TGTGCCAGCAGCCCGGACAGAAACTATGGCTACACCTTC	CASSPDRNYGYTF
.	TRBV18	TRBJ1-2	.	TGTGCCGGCTCTCCCACAGAGCTCTATGGCTACACCTTC	CAGSPTELYGYTF
.	TRBV21-1	TRBJ1-2	.	TGTGCCAGCAGCAAAGCGCTTCACAGGAACTATGGCTACACCTTC	CASSKALHRNYGYTF
.	TRBV30	TRBJ1-2	TRBD1	TGTGCCTGGAGTGTAGGACAGGAAAGCACCTTC	CAWSVGQESTF
.	TRBV2	TRBJ2-3	TRBD2	TGTGCCAGCAGCCGTAGCGGGGGGGTAGCAGATACGCAGTATTTT	CASSRSGGVADTQYF
.	TRBV6-5	TRBJ1-1	.	TGTGCCAGCAGTTATGGCGGGATGAACACTGAAGCTTTCTTT	CASSYGGMNTEAFF
.	TRBV11-2	TRBJ2-1	TRBD2	TGTGCCAGCAGCTTAAGGAACGCGGGAGGGCCGTCCAATGAGCAGTTCTTC	CASSLRNAGGPSNEQFF
few	TRBV7-9	TRBJ1-1	.	TGTGCCAGCAGCCTCGAGCTTTCAACAGGGTTCACTGAAGCTTTCTTT	CASSLELSTGFTEAFF
.	TRBV19	TRBJ1-2	.	TGTGCCAGTAGTCCGGCGACAGGAGACTATGGCTACACCTTC	CASSPATGDYGYTF
few	TRBV19	TRBJ2-7	TRBD2	TGTGCCAGTAGTAGTCGGGGGGGCGAATACGAGCAGTACTTC	CASSSRGGEYEQYF
few	TRBV30	TRBJ2-7	.	TGTGCCTGGAGTACCACAGGCCCCGAGCAGTACTTC	CAWSTTGPEQYF
few	TRBV9	TRBJ2-2	TRBD1	TGTGCCAGCAGTTACGGCTCACCGGGACAGGAGAACACCGGGGAGCTGTTTTTT	CASSYGSPGQENTGELFF
.	TRBV4-3	TRBJ2-5	TRBD2	TGCGCCAGCAGCCAAGATGAGCCACTAGCGGGGGGTGAGACCCAGTACTTC	CASSQDEPLAGGETQYF
.	TRBV5-1	TRBJ1-5	TRBD1	TGCGCCAGCAGCTTGGGACAGGGGCAGCCCCAGCATTTT	CASSLGQGQPQHF
.	TRBV28	TRBJ2-1	TRBD1	TGTGCCAGCAGTCAGGGGGCCCTCGCAAAGTTCTTC	CASSQGALAKFF
.	TRBV5-5	TRBJ2-2	TRBD1	TGTGCCAGCAGCATACAGGGGGCTATCCCGAACACCGGGGAGCTGTTTTTT	CASSIQGAIPNTGELFF
.	TRBV4-1	TRBJ2-2	.	TGCGCCAGCACCCTTAGCGGTTCGAACACCGGGGAGCTGTTTTTT	CASTLSGSNTGELFF
.	TRBV7-9	TRBJ1-1	.	TGTGCCAGCATGGGGCAGGGTTGGGTTGAAGCTTTCTTT	CASMGQGWVEAFF
.	TRBV5-4	TRBJ2-5	TRBD2	TGTGCCAGCAGCTGGACTAGCAAAATTCAAGAGACCCAGTACTTC	CASSWTSKIQETQYF
.	TRBV6-1	TRBJ2-7	.	TGTGCCAGCAGTGAATGGCCCCGCGAGCAGTACTTC	CASSEWPREQYF
once	TRBV25-1	TRBJ2-3	.	TGTGCCACCAGGGTGGGGCAAACGCAGTATTTT	CATRVGQTQYF
.	TRBV7-8	TRBJ2-1	.	TGTGCCAGCAGCTTATTAGGAAGGGGTGAGCAGTTCTTC	CASSLLGRGEQFF
.	TRBV5-4	TRBJ1-6	.	TGTGCCAGCAGCTTGAATACGGGTTCCTATAATTCACCCCTCCACTTT	CASSLNTGSYNSPLHF
.	TRBV1	TRBJ2-6	.	TGCACCAGCAGCCCAAGCTCGGGACAGGAGAGCTCTGGGGCCAACGTCCTGACTTTC	CTSSPSSGQESSGANVLTF
once	TRBV27	TRBJ1-4	TRBD1	TGTGCCAGCAGTTTATTGCAGGGGGCGCGGGAAAAACTGTTTTTT	CASSLLQGAREKLFF
.	TRBV4-3	TRBJ2-2	.	TGCGCCAGCAGCCAAGATCCAGGGTATCCCGGGGAGCTGTTTTTT	CASSQDPGYPGELFF
.	TRBV4-2	TRBJ2-3	TRBD2	TGTGCCAGCAGCCACATCAGAAGGGGGACTAGCGGGGGGATAGGGGGAGATACGCAGTATTTT	CASSHIRRGTSGGIGGDTQYF
few	TRBV5-4	TRBJ1-5	TRBD1	TGTGCCAGCAGCCAGGACAGGTATAGCAATCAGCCCCAGCATTTT	CASSQDRYSNQPQHF
few	TRBV7-9	TRBJ1-4	.	TGTGCCAGCAGCCCAGCGGTCCCCAATGAAAAACTGTTTTTT	CASSPAVPNEKLFF
.	TRBV11-3	TRBJ2-2	.	TGTGCCAGCAGCCTTGGGACAATCGGGGAGCTGTTTTTT	CASSLGTIGELFF
few	TRBV5-1	TRBJ1-4	.	TGCGCCAGCAGCCGGAACAGAAAAGGCGAAAAACTGTTTTTT	CASSRNRKGEKLFF
.	TRBV10-3	TRBJ1-1	.	TGTGCCATCAGTGACGGGGGAAGTTTCACTGAAGCTTTCTTT	CAISDGGSFTEAFF
few	TRBV28	TRBJ2-7	.	TGTGCCAGCAGCACTCGGGGAAGGGAGCAGTACTTC	CASSTRGREQYF
.	TRBV4-3	TRBJ2-3	TRBD2	TGCGCCAGCAGCCAAGAACTAGCGGGGGGGCCAGATACGCAGTATTTT	CASSQELAGGPDTQYF
.	TRBV6-6	TRBJ2-7	.	TGTGCCAGCAGTTTTCGGGGCTCCTACGAGCAGTACTTC	CASSFRGSYEQYF